These T cell receptor beta chains were read from a single sample in a study of T-cell reconstitution after alpha-beta-depleted transplantation in children. MiXCR, applied by TCRdb to the PCR reads, yields one record per CDR3 protein. The data contain about 500,000 distinct CDR3 sequences, approximately 30% of them seen just once; the ten biggest clones take up under 3%. The sample in question was PBMCs from the stem cell graft donor, obtained from the stem cell graft. Every receptor here comes from a human donor who donated a stem cell graft to a child with aplastic anemia. Both conserved end residues are part of each CDR3. The D gene is left open where the match is weak. Expanded clones are given a class, and other clones once, few, many or no size at all.

v_gene	j_gene	abundance	d_gene	CDR3aa	CDR3nt
TRBV20-1	TRBJ2-7	NA	NA	CSAGDFWSSYEQYF	TGCAGTGCCGGGGACTTTTGGAGCTCCTACGAGCAGTACTTC
TRBV7-2	TRBJ2-5	NA	NA	CASSAGRRETQYF	TGTGCCAGCAGCGCCGGAAGGCGCGAGACCCAGTACTTC
TRBV5-1	TRBJ2-5	NA	NA	CASSLEPGGQLSQETQYF	TGCGCCAGCAGCCTGGAACCGGGGGGACAGCTATCACAAGAGACCCAGTACTTC
TRBV7-2	TRBJ2-7	NA	TRBD1	CASSWDRAYEQYF	TGTGCCAGCAGCTGGGACAGGGCCTACGAGCAGTACTTC
TRBV5-1	TRBJ2-2	NA	NA	CASSEGAIHTGELFF	TGCGCCAGCAGTGAAGGGGCTATCCACACCGGGGAGCTGTTTTTT
TRBV29-1	TRBJ2-1	NA	TRBD2	CSLCLAGTSGYNEQFF	TGCAGCCTGTGCCTCGCCGGGACTAGCGGATACAATGAGCAGTTCTTC
TRBV6-2/TRBV6-3	TRBJ1-5	NA	NA	CASTNRDWDQPQHF	TGTGCCAGCACTAACCGGGACTGGGACCAGCCCCAGCATTTT
TRBV18	TRBJ1-1	few	NA	CASSLGGGGIAYTESFF	TGTGCCAGCTCACTCGGAGGTGGGGGAATTGCTTACACTGAATCTTTCTTT
TRBV30	TRBJ2-1	few	NA	CAWSKGQSSYNEQFF	TGTGCCTGGAGTAAGGGTCAGAGCTCCTACAATGAGCAGTTCTTC
TRBV18	TRBJ2-7	many	TRBD1	CASSLGTGYEQYF	TGTGCCAGCTCACTCGGGACAGGCTACGAGCAGTACTTC
TRBV2	TRBJ1-2	NA	NA	CASSPWEGIGYTF	TGTGCCAGCAGTCCGTGGGAGGGCATCGGCTACACCTTC
TRBV19	TRBJ2-1	NA	NA	CASSIGPGSMLEQFF	TGTGCCAGTAGTATAGGTCCCGGGAGCATGTTAGAGCAGTTCTTC
TRBV6-2/TRBV6-3	TRBJ1-1	few	NA	CASKEGVRNTEAFF	TGTGCCAGCAAAGAGGGGGTAAGAAACACTGAAGCTTTCTTT